This T cell receptor (beta chain) was identified during a study of OX40 agonist ivuxolimab in advanced cancers. General notes on the study: Ivuxolimab was an agonistic, fully human IgG2 monoclonal antibody directed against OX40 (CD134), a costimulatory receptor. Prior anti-PD-1, anti-PD-L1 or anti-CTLA-4 therapy was permitted, and checkpoint inhibitors had been received by 40% to 50% of dose-escalation patients. Partial responses were achieved by three dose-escalation patients, of whom one had hepatocellular carcinoma and two had cutaneous melanoma. In the dose-escalation cohort, roughly 80% of patients were male, and the mean age was approximately 64 years, with a range of 23 to 79. Intravenous ivuxolimab was administered to patients every 2 weeks at six dose levels: 0.01, 0.1, 0.3, 1.5, 3 and 10 mg/kg. Peripheral TCRbeta sequencing was intended to test whether TCR sequence diversity was altered and clonal T-cell expansion was caused by ivuxolimab. Of the approximately 50 patients in dose escalation, 19 had hepatocellular carcinoma, roughly 15 had melanoma, 9 had renal cell carcinoma and 9 had head and neck cancer. The paper reports the monotherapy dose-escalation portion (N of about 47 patients) of the phase I ivuxolimab trial.

The germline V gene yields MNHNS for CDR1 and SASEGT for CDR2. Between the V and J ends, shortened by 2 bases and 1 base respectively, the junction contains 12 bases. Its CDR3 holds 16 amino acids, cysteine through phenylalanine. Left in the record is the CDR3 DNA by itself, 48 bases read in frame from the first base. Patients with a history of autoimmune disease or receiving systemic immunosuppression were excluded from the trial. Peripheral blood for TCR sequencing was collected from all dose cohorts at baseline, on cycle 4 day 1, and on cycle 7 day 1. Samples were obtained from an open-label, multicenter, first-in-human phase I dose-escalation trial of ivuxolimab. Adults with locally advanced or metastatic head and neck squamous cell, hepatocellular, melanoma or renal cell carcinoma were enrolled in the trial. CD4+ and CD8+ T cells were sorted separately from peripheral blood before TCR sequencing.

To note about this clone: Its antigen specificity is not known. No much larger clone exists at a distance of one base, and base qualities are not known.

Paper-wide results and their limitations: At doses from 0.1 to 3.0 mg/kg, clonal expansion was seen in both CD4+ and CD8+ blood T cells between baseline and week 6. In the 0.1-3.0 mg/kg groups, partial responders had among the lowest normalized peripheral clonal expansion, particularly in CD8+ T cells. Which antigens the clonally expanded peripheral T cells were specific for was not determined. Low levels of normalized T-cell clonal expansion were also seen in some nonresponding patients. After ivuxolimab, CD8+ T cells had more expanded clones than CD4+ T cells on average.

Genomic DNA was isolated from the sorted cells so that the TCRbeta CDR3 region could be sequenced. The immunoSEQ Assay was used to sequence the TCRbeta CDR3 regions. This is the immuneACCESS table as TCRdb keeps it, with only in-frame sequences that have V and J called. A part of the clones is gone; compared with another copy, unresolved V genes explain less than half, and the rest is unexplained. The sample table records about 44,000 clones; around 87% of these occur just once. The top ten clonotypes cover 0.38% of the sample. Source: CD4+ or CD8+ T cells sorted from blood, taken in a trial of the OX40 agonist ivuxolimab. This receptor was obtained from an adult with an advanced solid tumor such as melanoma, head and neck, liver or kidney cancer. The V gene is TRBV6-1 and the J gene is TRBJ1-5, with no confidently assigned D gene. The encoded CDR3 is CASSEKVGQSNQPQHF. The DNA sequence is as follows: TGTGCCAGCAGTGAAAAGGTTGGCCAGAGCAATCAGCCCCAGCATTTT.